This T cell receptor (beta chain) is from a study of monozygotic twins with inflammatory bowel disease. This CDR3 comprises 15 residues. CDR1 and CDR2 from the germline V gene are SGHTA and FQGNSA. TCRdb reanalyzed the 5' RACE reads and collapses them to one entry per CDR3 protein, without DNA. The sample's table shows 300,000 to 350,000 distinct CDR3 sequences. Material: blood. This receptor was identified in a human donor with ulcerative colitis or Crohn's disease, or a healthy co-twin of an affected twin (not recorded which). V and J are TRBV7-2 and TRBJ1-4; TCRdb picks TRBD1, but there is no DNA to check that call. CDR3 sequence reads: CASSLVQRENEKLFF.